This T cell receptor beta chain is drawn from a study of OX40 agonist ivuxolimab in advanced cancers. A note on the overall study: Ivuxolimab was an agonistic, fully human IgG2 monoclonal antibody directed against OX40 (CD134), a costimulatory receptor. Intravenous ivuxolimab was administered to patients every 2 weeks at six dose levels: 0.01, 0.1, 0.3, 1.5, 3 and 10 mg/kg. Of the roughly 52 dose-escalation patients, hepatocellular carcinoma was present in around 20, melanoma in around 15, renal cell carcinoma in 9 and head and neck cancer in 9. A male proportion of 82.7% and a mean age of roughly 55 years, ranging from about 20 to 80, were recorded for the dose-escalation cohort. Prior anti-PD-1, anti-PD-L1 or anti-CTLA-4 therapy was permitted, and roughly two fifths of dose-escalation patients had received checkpoint inhibitors. Partial responses occurred in three dose-escalation patients, of whom one had hepatocellular carcinoma and two had cutaneous melanoma. The purpose of peripheral TCRbeta sequencing was to test whether ivuxolimab changed TCR sequence diversity and led to clonal T-cell expansion. The paper describes the monotherapy dose-escalation part (N ≈ 50 patients) of the phase I trial of ivuxolimab. Overall study results and their limits: After ivuxolimab, CD8+ T cells had more expanded clones than CD4+ T cells on average. Low levels of normalized T-cell clonal expansion were also seen in some patients who did not respond. Which antigens the clonally expanded peripheral T cells were specific for was not determined. At doses from 0.1 to 3.0 mg/kg, clonal expansion was seen in both CD4+ and CD8+ blood T cells between baseline and week 6. Partial responders in the 0.1-3.0 mg/kg groups had among the lowest normalized peripheral clonal expansion, especially among CD8+ T cells.

Genomic DNA was isolated from the sorted cells so that the TCRbeta CDR3 region could be sequenced. TCRbeta CDR3 regions were sequenced using the immunoSEQ Assay. TCRdb took this table from immuneACCESS and kept in-frame rearrangements with V and J called. Such tables lack part of the clones; where checked against another copy, unresolved V genes explain under half of the gap, and the rest is unexplained. The sample records about 49,000 clones, 81% of which are singletons. The top ten constitute 5% to 7.5% of the sample. On this clone: Its antigen specificity is not known. Base-call qualities are not available, and no considerably larger clone is one nucleotide away.

Patients with autoimmune disease history or receiving systemic immunosuppression were excluded from the trial. Peripheral blood for TCR sequencing was collected from all dose cohorts at baseline, on cycle 4 day 1, and on cycle 7 day 1. Samples came from an open-label, multicenter, first-in-human phase I dose-escalation trial of ivuxolimab. The trial enrolled adults with locally advanced or metastatic head and neck squamous cell, hepatocellular, melanoma or renal cell carcinoma. Before TCR sequencing, CD4+ T cells and CD8+ T cells were sorted from peripheral blood as separate populations. V loses 0 bases, J loses 3 bases, and the germline ends lie 9 bases apart. Reading from cysteine to phenylalanine, the CDR3 counts 14 amino acids. CDR3 DNA is the only sequence kept; it has 42 bases, read in frame from the first base. CDR1 and CDR2 were assigned from the germline V gene as LGHNA and YSLEER.

In this chain, TRBV4-3 is recombined with TRBJ2-7; D gene: possibly TRBD1, on 5 matching bases. Source: CD4+ or CD8+ T cells sorted from blood, taken in a trial of the OX40 agonist ivuxolimab. This sequence was found in an adult with an advanced solid tumor such as melanoma, head and neck, liver or kidney cancer. The DNA sequence follows: TGCGCCAGCAGCCAAGATAGGACATACTACGAGCAGTACTTC. This yields the protein CASSQDRTYYEQYF.